This TCR beta chain stems from a study of cytomegalovirus exposure and HLA in healthy donors (dated by TCRdb to about 2017). About the investigation overall: An earlier analysis of some 620 of the donors reported over 250 Gb of sequence data and 100 million to 120 million unique TCR beta sequences obtained from some 170 million T cells. An early release covering roughly 640 HLA-typed donors comprised approximately 290 gigabases of sequencing data and tens of millions of unique TCR sequences. An earlier analysis of approximately 640 of the donors applied high-throughput TCR beta sequencing to assess whether each TCR beta V gene segment acted as functional or pseudogenic. High-throughput TCR immunosequencing, statistical association of individual TCRs with disease status, and machine learning were combined to predict cytomegalovirus infection status. Every repertoire in the discovery cohort had been generated on one and the same sequencing platform. Typing coverage varied by locus: about 629-630 donors for A, B, C, DRB1 and DQB1; more than 500 for DQA1; over 600 for DPA1; roughly 450 for DPB1. In a later analysis, previously published TCR beta repertoires from hundreds of donors were re-analyzed and high-resolution HLA genotyping was added so that TCR occurrence patterns could be studied. Both class I and class II loci were covered by HLA typing, at four-digit resolution. The aim of the study was to test whether cataloging public T cell receptors could identify signatures of past pathogen exposure. Genome-wide SNP genotypes for about 65% of the 666 donors were used in a later genetic analysis, which treated that subset as a discovery cohort. Alongside the repertoire data, information on donor age, sex, ethnicity and CMV serostatus was compiled. Five DR-DQ haplotypes were handled as single units for association and clustering because linkage in the cohort was strong. The later analysis used no new phenotypic data to find candidate immune exposures, relying instead on TCR beta sequences and their occurrence across donors. Along with the approximately 700-subject first cohort, a separate validation cohort of roughly 110 different subjects was used. The T cell repertoires of under 700 subjects were profiled by immunosequencing and related to cytomegalovirus serostatus. Among roughly 400 genotyped donors of the cohort, an average of around 240,000 unique TCR beta nucleotide sequences were sequenced per donor, 15% to 20% of them non-productive. Of the 398 genotyped donors, around 81% fell in the genetic ancestry cluster associated with self-reported Caucasian donors.

Library construction relied on the immunoSEQ multiplex PCR assay. For the multiplex PCR, a mixture combining 60 forward primers for TCR Vbeta segments and 13 reverse primers for TCR Jbeta segments was used. The CDR3 region of rearranged TCR beta genes was amplified from genomic DNA by a multiplex PCR assay. On the Illumina HiSeq System, the amplified TCR beta libraries were sequenced as 87-base-pair reads. In the original analysis: A later analysis tallied roughly 76 million unique TCR beta chains across the 600 to 700 repertoires, and approximately 12 million of those chains were shared by two or more donors. To remove PCR and sequencing errors, raw reads were error-corrected and collapsed into unique sequences using a nearest-neighbor algorithm that merged closely related sequences. CDR3 sequences were aligned to IMGT reference sequences to assign V, D and J gene segments. Each retained sequence needed at least a six-nucleotide match to both a V gene segment and a J gene segment. A rearrangement was called productive if the CDR3 had no stop codons and remained in frame with V and J, and every other rearrangement was called non-productive. CDR3 was defined according to IMGT convention as the region running from the second conserved V-encoded cysteine to the conserved J-encoded phenylalanine. The earlier analysis of 587 of the donors excluded sequences that lacked an unambiguous match to a single V gene segment. An earlier analysis of fewer than 750 of the donors classified V segments as functional when productive rearrangements were above 56.7% and as segregating when the standard deviation between donors was above 5%. A statistical classification framework was built for diagnosing cytomegalovirus status from the catalog of TCR beta chain sequences. In a later analysis, V and J genes were assigned by comparing TCR nucleotide sequences against IMGT/GENE-DB human TR gene sequences. In a later analysis, CDR3 sequences and most-parsimonious VDJ recombination scenarios were assigned using the TCRdist pipeline. In a later analysis, each TCR beta chain was defined by its CDR3 amino acid sequence together with its V-gene family, and reads without a unique V-gene family were excluded. A later analysis removed roughly 590 highly shared, low-generation-probability nucleotide sequences to deal with suspected cross-contamination and a sequencing artifact. For each public chain, a later analysis derived a clonal expansion index from normalized ranks of inferred template counts within each repertoire. A later analysis computed generation probabilities with a VDJ recombination model fitted to out-of-frame rearrangements, and checked the results against IGoR. In a later analysis, TCR-TCR, TCR-HLA and TCR-CMV co-occurrence was scored with hypergeometric tests, and a repertoire-size bias correction was applied to TCR pairs. In a later analysis, false discovery rates were estimated by permuting HLA or CMV assignments 20 times. In a later analysis, co-occurring TCRs were grouped using DBSCAN, with TCRdist sequence similarity added in when clustering inside HLA-allele-positive subsets. For co-occurrence clustering, repertoires with fewer than 30,000 or more than 120,000 public chains were excluded, along with 5 or 6 repertoires with anomalous nucleotide sharing. TCRdb re-hosts the immuneACCESS table, in-frame sequences only. Its copies lack some clones; in the studies checked, an unresolved V gene accounts for under half of them, and the cause for the rest is not known. V, J and clone size were drawn from that table, and D and trimming were deduced from the DNA. In this sample the table shows roughly 180,000 clones, 70% to 80% of which occur a single time. Clones ranked in the top ten supply around 1.6% of the sample.

The cohort comprised some 730 healthy bone marrow donors. At the time of sampling, all cohort members were nominally healthy, though unrecorded immune exposures were likely present. The donor was CMV seronegative and was included in the group of over 300 seronegative cohort members. A peripheral blood sample was provided by each donor, and peripheral blood mononuclear cells were used for TCR beta sequencing. Genomic DNA extraction from the blood cell samples was performed with the Qiagen DNeasy Blood Extraction Kit. CDR1 and CDR2 are drawn from the germline V gene: MGHRA, YSYEKL. The cysteine opens and the phenylalanine closes a CDR3 of 14 amino acids. The entry retains the CDR3 DNA only, 42 bases that are in frame from base 1. Between the V and J ends, shortened by 2 bases and 10 bases respectively, the junction contains 12 bases. Summary of the overall study and its limitations: The cohort was sequenced for TCR beta chains only, and without alpha or paired-chain data the features that could be detected were limited. In a later analysis, several top co-occurrence clusters were reported to appear linked to parvovirus B19, influenza, CMV and Epstein-Barr virus. Most CMV-associated TCR beta chains appeared to be HLA-restricted in a later analysis, and the HLA associations seemed to be driven largely by CMV exposure. A later genetic analysis associated a missense DCLRE1C variant with V-gene and J-gene trimming of TCR beta chains, and an independent cohort replicated the association. In both the original and validation cohorts, the classifier was reported to diagnose cytomegalovirus status with high specificity and sensitivity. A later genetic analysis reported fewer N-insertions in productive TCRs among donors in an Asian-associated ancestry cluster than the roughly 690-donor mean. In vitro tests confirmed that a few of the cytomegalovirus-associated TCR beta chains recognize cytomegalovirus antigens. The sequencing pipeline was judged likely to have produced a cluster of highly shared sequence variants as a technical artifact. In a later analysis, the rate of TCR association differed among HLA loci, with DRB1 alleles having the most associated TCRs and HLA-C alleles having the fewest. Because HLA typing was unavailable for some donors at each locus, only the typed subset was used in association tests. Because counts were too low, roughly 16 rarely observed V segments, including chromosome 9 orphons, were left out of the earlier analysis of a few hundred of the donors. The only immune exposure information available for the cohort was CMV serostatus. When HLA alleles, especially DR and DQ, strongly co-occurred, TCR associations were difficult to assign to individual alleles. The authors suggested that the approach could potentially be generalized to other disease states and immunological phenotypes. A later analysis found that HLA-associated TCR beta chains were more clonally expanded and had lower generation probabilities than equally common non-associated chains. In an earlier analysis of 450 to 750 of the donors, most TCR beta V segments appeared in productive rearrangements about 87% or about 30% of the time, broadly matching IMGT annotations. A later analysis associated some 17,000 TCR beta sequences with specific HLA alleles at a false discovery rate of 0.05. Most TCR sequences were observed very rarely across donors, whereas some public TCRs were present in many individuals. Correlated functional status among segregating V segments might reflect linkage disequilibrium, but an unknown experimental factor could not be ruled out. A total of 150 or so TCR beta chains were listed by the study as associated with cytomegalovirus. Roughly uniform sequencing depth across donors was assumed in presence/absence analyses, although this assumption may not hold. A further reported finding was that TCR beta sequences accurately predicted the HLA-A and HLA-B alleles for most subjects in the first cohort. Some IMGT-functional V segments, including TRBV6-2 and TRBV6-3, could not be told apart with the 87-base-pair reads, so those segments were excluded.

Notes on this clone: What this receptor recognizes is not known. Per-base quality was not reported, and no clone a single base away is much larger than it.

The TCR originated in a man between 18 and 29 years old in good health and CMV-seronegative. The sample taken for sequencing was PBMCs. This chain joins TRBV4-1 to TRBJ1-6, and perhaps TRBD1 as D gene, on 5 matching bases. DNA sequence: TGCGCCAGCAGCCAAATGGGGGGTGCCTCACCCCTCCACTTT. Translated, this is CASSQMGGASPLHF.